Listed below are T cell receptor beta chains from one sample, sequenced in a study of PD-1 blockade in classical Hodgkin lymphoma. Data came from immunoSEQ multiplex PCR; TCRdb stores just in-frame clones and leaves some out. The table shows tens of thousands of clones, with approximately 90% occurring only once. The input for sequencing was peripheral blood mononuclear cells (PBMCs), taken before the fourth cycle of nivolumab. These receptor sequences come from a human donor with classical Hodgkin lymphoma. Both conserved end residues are trimmed from each CDR3.

CDR3aa	v_gene	j_gene
ASILTGGDTEAF	TRBV6-1	TRBJ1-1
ASSVSGQILSGANVLT	TRBV9	TRBJ2-6
ASSVGRTGELF	TRBV9	TRBJ2-2
ASSLSRVRDTEAF	TRBV7-9	TRBJ1-1
ASSPSWVGGYT	TRBV11-2	TRBJ1-2
AIRTEDYGYT	TRBV6-5	TRBJ1-2
SASGGFEAF	TRBV20-1	TRBJ1-1
ASGGGLANSYNEQF	TRBV28	TRBJ2-1
ASSLGPGLAGGQYNEQF	TRBV7-8	TRBJ2-1
ASSFAASGSYYEQY	TRBV28	TRBJ2-7
ASSAAGQGGYEQY	TRBV6-1	TRBJ2-7
ATLLAPSTDTQY	TRBV10-3	TRBJ2-3
ATSREGGTGTSEQY	TRBV15	TRBJ2-7
ASSFLGETQY	TRBV7-6	TRBJ2-5
SGGREKGYT	TRBV20-1	TRBJ1-2
ASSQRALLAVVQETQY	TRBV4-1	TRBJ2-5
ASSSGTAEETQY	TRBV5-1	TRBJ2-5
ASSPGQEHTGELF	TRBV5-1	TRBJ2-2
ASIEEYRPYEQY	TRBV6-1	TRBJ2-7